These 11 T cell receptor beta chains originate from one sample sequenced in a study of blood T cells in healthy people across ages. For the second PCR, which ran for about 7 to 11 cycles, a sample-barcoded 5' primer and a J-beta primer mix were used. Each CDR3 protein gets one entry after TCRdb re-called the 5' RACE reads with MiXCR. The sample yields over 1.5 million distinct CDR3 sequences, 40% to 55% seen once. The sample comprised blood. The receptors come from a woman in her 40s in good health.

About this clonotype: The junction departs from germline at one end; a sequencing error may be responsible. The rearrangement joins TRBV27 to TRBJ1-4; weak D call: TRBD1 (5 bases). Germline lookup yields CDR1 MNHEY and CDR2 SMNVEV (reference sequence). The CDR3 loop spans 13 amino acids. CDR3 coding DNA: TGTGCTAGCAGTTTATTTAGGGACTCTCGGCTGTTTTTT. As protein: CASSLFRDSRLFF. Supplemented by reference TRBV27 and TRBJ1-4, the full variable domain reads EAQVTQNPRYLITVTGKKLTVTCSQNMNHEYMSWYRQDPGLGLRQIYYSMNVEVTDKGDVPEGYKVSRKEKRNFPLILESPSPNQTSLYFCASSLFRDSRLFFGSGTQLSVL.

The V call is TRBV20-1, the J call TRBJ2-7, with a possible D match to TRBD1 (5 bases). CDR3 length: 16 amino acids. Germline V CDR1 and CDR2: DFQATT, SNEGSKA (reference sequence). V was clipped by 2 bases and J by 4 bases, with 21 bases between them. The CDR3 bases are TGCAGTGCTAGACCTAGGGGCAGGGTACACGGGTACGAGCAGTACTTC. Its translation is CSARPRGRVHGYEQYF.

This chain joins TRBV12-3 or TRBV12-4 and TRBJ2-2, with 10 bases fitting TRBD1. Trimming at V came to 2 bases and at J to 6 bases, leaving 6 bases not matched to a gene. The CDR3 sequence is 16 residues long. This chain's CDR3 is CASSLIWDRGPGELFF. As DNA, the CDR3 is TGTGCCAGCAGTTTAATCTGGGACAGGGGCCCCGGGGAGCTGTTTTTT.

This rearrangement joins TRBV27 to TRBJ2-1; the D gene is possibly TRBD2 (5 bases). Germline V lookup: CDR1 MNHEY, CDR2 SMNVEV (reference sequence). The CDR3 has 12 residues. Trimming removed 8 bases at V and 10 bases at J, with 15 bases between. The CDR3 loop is CASGESSGEQFF. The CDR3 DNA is TGTGCCAGCGGTGAGTCCTCGGGGGAGCAGTTCTTC.

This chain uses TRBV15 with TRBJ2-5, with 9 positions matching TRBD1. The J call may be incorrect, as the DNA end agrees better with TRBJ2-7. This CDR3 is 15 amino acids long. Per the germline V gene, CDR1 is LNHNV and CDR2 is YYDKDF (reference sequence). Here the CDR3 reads CATSRRTGASGEQYF. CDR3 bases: TGTGCCACCAGCAGAAGGACAGGGGCGTCTGGCGAGCAGTACTTC.

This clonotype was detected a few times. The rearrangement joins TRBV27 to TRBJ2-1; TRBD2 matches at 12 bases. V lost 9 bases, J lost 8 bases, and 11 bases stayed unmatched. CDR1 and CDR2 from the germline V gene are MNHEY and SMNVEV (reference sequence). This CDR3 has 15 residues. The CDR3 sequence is CASRGLAGGLDEQFF. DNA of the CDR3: TGTGCCAGTAGGGGGCTAGCGGGGGGGCTAGATGAGCAGTTCTTC.

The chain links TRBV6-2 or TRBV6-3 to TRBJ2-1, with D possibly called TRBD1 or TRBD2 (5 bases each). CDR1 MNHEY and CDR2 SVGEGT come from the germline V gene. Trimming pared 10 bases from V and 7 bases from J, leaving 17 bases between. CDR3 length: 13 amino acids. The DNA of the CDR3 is TGTGCCAACGTTCCAGGGTGGGGGAATGAGCAGTTCTTC. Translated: CANVPGWGNEQFF.

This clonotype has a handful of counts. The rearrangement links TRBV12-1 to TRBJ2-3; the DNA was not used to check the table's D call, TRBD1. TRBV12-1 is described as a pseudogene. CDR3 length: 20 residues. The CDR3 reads CASSLLEQGEGLPSTDTQYF. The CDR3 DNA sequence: TGTGCCAGCAGCTTGCTCGAACAGGGCGAGGGACTCCCTAGCACAGATACGCAGTATTTT.

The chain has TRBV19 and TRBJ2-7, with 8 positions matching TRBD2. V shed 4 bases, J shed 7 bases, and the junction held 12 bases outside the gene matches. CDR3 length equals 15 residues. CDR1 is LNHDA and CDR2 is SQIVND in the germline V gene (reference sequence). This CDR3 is CASSNRGLAGDEQYF. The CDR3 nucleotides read TGTGCCAGTAGTAACCGAGGACTAGCTGGCGATGAGCAGTACTTC.

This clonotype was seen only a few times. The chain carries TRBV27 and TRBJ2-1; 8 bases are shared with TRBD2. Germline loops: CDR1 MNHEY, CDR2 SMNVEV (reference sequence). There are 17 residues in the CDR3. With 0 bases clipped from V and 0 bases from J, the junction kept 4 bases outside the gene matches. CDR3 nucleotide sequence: TGTGCCAGCAGTTTATCGCGCGGGGGGAGCTCCTACAATGAGCAGTTCTTC. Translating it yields CASSLSRGGSSYNEQFF.

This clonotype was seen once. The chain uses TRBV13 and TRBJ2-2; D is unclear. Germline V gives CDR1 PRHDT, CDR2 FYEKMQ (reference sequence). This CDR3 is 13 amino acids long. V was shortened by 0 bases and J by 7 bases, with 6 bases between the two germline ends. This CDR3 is CASSLGANGELFF. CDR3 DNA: TGTGCCAGCAGCTTAGGGGCCAACGGGGAGCTGTTTTTT. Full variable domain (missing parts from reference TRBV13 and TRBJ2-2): AAGVIQSPRHLIKEKRETATLKCYPIPRHDTVYWYQQGPGQDPQFLISFYEKMQSDKGSIPDRFSAQQFSDYHSELNMSSLELGDSALYFCASSLGANGELFFGEGSRLTVL.